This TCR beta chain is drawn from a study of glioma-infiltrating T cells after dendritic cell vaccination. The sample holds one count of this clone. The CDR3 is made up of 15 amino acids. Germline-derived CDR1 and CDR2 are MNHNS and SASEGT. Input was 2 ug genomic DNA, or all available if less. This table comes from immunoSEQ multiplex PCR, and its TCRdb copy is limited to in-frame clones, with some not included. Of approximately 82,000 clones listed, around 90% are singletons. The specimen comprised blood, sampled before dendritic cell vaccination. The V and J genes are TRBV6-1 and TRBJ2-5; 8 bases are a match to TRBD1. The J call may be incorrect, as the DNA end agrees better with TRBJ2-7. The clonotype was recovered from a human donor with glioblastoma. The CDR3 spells CASSEEPGGAYEQYF. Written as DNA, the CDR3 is TGTGCCAGCAGTGAAGAGCCAGGGGGCGCGTACGAGCAGTACTTC.